These T cell receptor beta chains were read from a single sample in a study of cytomegalovirus exposure and HLA in healthy donors. Only in-frame clones appear in the TCRdb table, and some are missing; sequencing was by immunoSEQ multiplex PCR. The table lists 120,000 or so clones, roughly 80% of them singletons. Sequenced input: PBMCs. These receptors were taken from a female donor in good health and CMV-seronegative. Each CDR3 is given with its conserved first and last residue. The D gene is left open where the match is weak. Expanded clones are given a class, and other clones once, few, many or no size at all.

j_gene: TRBJ1-3; abundance: once; d_gene: TRBD1; v_gene: TRBV19; CDR3aa: CASSPRTGATGNTIYF; CDR3nt: TGTGCCAGTAGTCCACGGACAGGGGCGACTGGAAACACCATATATTTT
j_gene: TRBJ2-5; abundance: -; d_gene: -; v_gene: TRBV18; CDR3aa: CASSSLPTQETQYF; CDR3nt: TGTGCCAGCTCCTCCCTACCGACTCAAGAGACCCAGTACTTC
j_gene: TRBJ2-7; abundance: -; d_gene: TRBD1; v_gene: TRBV6-5; CDR3aa: CASSYSTGTYEQYF; CDR3nt: TGTGCCAGCAGTTACTCGACAGGGACCTACGAGCAGTACTTC
j_gene: TRBJ2-1; abundance: -; d_gene: TRBD1; v_gene: TRBV5-1; CDR3aa: CASSTPPGQTYNEQFF; CDR3nt: TGCGCCAGCAGCACTCCCCCGGGACAGACCTACAATGAGCAGTTCTTC
j_gene: TRBJ2-7; abundance: -; d_gene: -; v_gene: TRBV5-8; CDR3aa: CASSLGGIYEQYF; CDR3nt: TGTGCCAGCAGCTTGGGCGGGATCTACGAGCAGTACTTC
j_gene: TRBJ1-2; abundance: -; d_gene: -; v_gene: TRBV5-4; CDR3aa: CASSAAGGYGYTF; CDR3nt: TGTGCCAGCAGCGCTGCAGGAGGATATGGCTACACCTTC
j_gene: TRBJ1-5; abundance: -; d_gene: TRBD1; v_gene: TRBV10-2; CDR3aa: CASSGDRNQPQHF; CDR3nt: TGCGCCAGCAGTGGGGACAGAAATCAGCCCCAGCATTTT
j_gene: TRBJ2-7; abundance: -; d_gene: TRBD2; v_gene: TRBV30; CDR3aa: CAWSEPVGGASYEQYF; CDR3nt: TGTGCCTGGAGTGAACCCGTCGGGGGGGCCTCCTACGAGCAGTACTTC
j_gene: TRBJ1-1; abundance: -; d_gene: TRBD1; v_gene: TRBV5-5; CDR3aa: CASSLATGGTEAFF; CDR3nt: TGTGCCAGCAGCTTGGCCACAGGGGGCACTGAAGCTTTCTTT
j_gene: TRBJ1-2; abundance: -; d_gene: -; v_gene: TRBV7-8; CDR3aa: CASSLASQGRDGYTF; CDR3nt: TGTGCCAGCAGCTTGGCATCACAGGGTCGTGATGGCTACACCTTC
j_gene: TRBJ1-6; abundance: -; d_gene: -; v_gene: TRBV18; CDR3aa: CASSPNGGVYSPLHF; CDR3nt: TGTGCCAGCTCACCGAATGGAGGGGTTTATTCACCCCTCCACTTT
j_gene: TRBJ2-2; abundance: once; d_gene: -; v_gene: TRBV6-5; CDR3aa: CASTNGRGLGGELFF; CDR3nt: TGTGCCAGCACCAACGGACGGGGTTTGGGCGGGGAGCTGTTTTTT
j_gene: TRBJ2-7; abundance: -; d_gene: -; v_gene: TRBV28; CDR3aa: CASTTYRTSSYEQYF; CDR3nt: TGTGCCAGCACCACGTACAGGACGAGCTCCTACGAGCAGTACTTC
j_gene: TRBJ2-3; abundance: -; d_gene: TRBD2; v_gene: TRBV27; CDR3aa: CASSLVAGAGDTQYF; CDR3nt: TGTGCCAGCAGTTTAGTAGCGGGAGCTGGAGATACGCAGTATTTT
j_gene: TRBJ2-1; abundance: -; d_gene: TRBD2; v_gene: TRBV7-9; CDR3aa: CASSLITSGSGEQFF; CDR3nt: TGTGCCAGCAGCTTAATAACTAGCGGGAGTGGTGAGCAGTTCTTC
j_gene: TRBJ2-1; abundance: -; d_gene: TRBD2; v_gene: TRBV7-8; CDR3aa: CASSLVAGGPTWQFF; CDR3nt: TGTGCCAGCAGCTTAGTCGCGGGGGGGCCGACGTGGCAGTTCTTC
j_gene: TRBJ1-1; abundance: -; d_gene: TRBD1; v_gene: TRBV27; CDR3aa: CASSLGTGFWAEAFF; CDR3nt: TGTGCCAGCAGTTTAGGGACAGGCTTTTGGGCTGAAGCTTTCTTT
j_gene: TRBJ2-7; abundance: -; d_gene: -; v_gene: TRBV6-1; CDR3aa: CASTALWGSGYEQYF; CDR3nt: TGTGCCAGCACGGCGTTATGGGGAAGCGGCTACGAGCAGTACTTC
j_gene: TRBJ1-2; abundance: -; d_gene: -; v_gene: TRBV5-5; CDR3aa: CASSFPRNLYGYTF; CDR3nt: TGTGCCAGCAGCTTTCCCAGGAACTTATATGGCTACACCTTC
j_gene: TRBJ1-1; abundance: -; d_gene: -; v_gene: TRBV6-5; CDR3aa: CASSPERQQEAFF; CDR3nt: TGTGCCAGCAGCCCAGAGCGGCAACAAGAAGCTTTCTTT
j_gene: TRBJ2-4; abundance: -; d_gene: -; v_gene: TRBV5-1; CDR3aa: CASSAQGGVAKNIQYF; CDR3nt: TGCGCCAGCAGCGCCCAAGGGGGAGTAGCCAAAAACATTCAGTACTTC
j_gene: TRBJ2-4; abundance: -; d_gene: -; v_gene: TRBV5-1; CDR3aa: CASSLGGGNIQYF; CDR3nt: TGCGCCAGCAGCTTGGGCGGGGGCAACATTCAGTACTTC
j_gene: TRBJ2-3; abundance: -; d_gene: TRBD2; v_gene: TRBV2; CDR3aa: CASGGGTDTQYF; CDR3nt: TGTGCCTCGGGGGGTGGCACAGATACGCAGTATTTT
j_gene: TRBJ2-7; abundance: -; d_gene: TRBD1; v_gene: TRBV7-9; CDR3aa: CSSGSYRGKSYEQYF; CDR3nt: TGTTCCAGCGGATCATACAGGGGAAAATCCTACGAGCAGTACTTC
j_gene: TRBJ2-3; abundance: -; d_gene: TRBD1; v_gene: TRBV19; CDR3aa: CASNSRTGVDTQYF; CDR3nt: TGTGCCAGTAACTCGAGAACAGGGGTGGATACGCAGTATTTT
j_gene: TRBJ2-2; abundance: -; d_gene: TRBD2; v_gene: TRBV7-9; CDR3aa: CASSLGTSGNTGELFF; CDR3nt: TGTGCCAGCAGCTTAGGTACTAGCGGGAACACCGGGGAGCTGTTTTTT
j_gene: TRBJ1-2; abundance: -; d_gene: TRBD1; v_gene: TRBV4-1; CDR3aa: CASSQVNRGDGYTF; CDR3nt: TGCGCCAGCAGCCAAGTCAACAGGGGAGATGGCTACACCTTC
j_gene: TRBJ2-3; abundance: few; d_gene: TRBD2; v_gene: TRBV30; CDR3aa: CAWRGEGDTQYF; CDR3nt: TGTGCCTGGCGGGGGGAGGGAGATACGCAGTATTTT
j_gene: TRBJ2-1; abundance: once; d_gene: TRBD2; v_gene: TRBV28; CDR3aa: CASPPGASGIVNEQFF; CDR3nt: TGTGCCAGCCCCCCCGGGGCTAGCGGGATAGTCAATGAGCAGTTCTTC
j_gene: TRBJ2-1; abundance: -; d_gene: -; v_gene: TRBV5-1; CDR3aa: CASSPVLTGDEQFF; CDR3nt: TGCGCCAGCAGCCCTGTCTTGACTGGCGATGAGCAGTTCTTC
j_gene: TRBJ1-1; abundance: -; d_gene: -; v_gene: TRBV19; CDR3aa: CASSPVAMNTEAFF; CDR3nt: TGTGCCAGTAGCCCCGTGGCCATGAACACTGAAGCTTTCTTT
j_gene: TRBJ2-7; abundance: -; d_gene: TRBD1; v_gene: TRBV5-4; CDR3aa: CASSSRQGAHEQYF; CDR3nt: TGTGCCAGCAGCTCCCGACAGGGGGCCCACGAGCAGTACTTC
j_gene: TRBJ1-6; abundance: -; d_gene: -; v_gene: TRBV5-1; CDR3aa: CASSLRQANNSPLHF; CDR3nt: TGCGCCAGCAGCTTACGACAGGCGAATAATTCACCCCTCCACTTT
j_gene: TRBJ2-7; abundance: -; d_gene: TRBD1; v_gene: TRBV18; CDR3aa: CASSPPSGQGDYEQYF; CDR3nt: TGTGCCAGCTCGCCCCCCTCCGGACAGGGCGATTACGAGCAGTACTTC
j_gene: TRBJ1-2; abundance: -; d_gene: TRBD1; v_gene: TRBV2; CDR3aa: CASKTGVPSYGYTF; CDR3nt: TGTGCCAGCAAAACAGGGGTCCCTTCTTATGGCTACACCTTC
j_gene: TRBJ1-4; abundance: -; d_gene: TRBD1; v_gene: TRBV6-6; CDR3aa: CASSGTGYAKLFF; CDR3nt: TGTGCCAGCAGCGGGACAGGGTACGCAAAACTGTTTTTT
j_gene: TRBJ2-7; abundance: -; d_gene: TRBD1; v_gene: TRBV6-5; CDR3aa: CASRYTGGYSYEQYF; CDR3nt: TGTGCCAGCAGGTATACAGGGGGCTACTCCTACGAGCAGTACTTC
j_gene: TRBJ2-7; abundance: -; d_gene: TRBD2; v_gene: TRBV27; CDR3aa: CASIPSGRKISEQYF; CDR3nt: TGTGCCAGCATCCCGAGCGGGAGGAAGATCTCCGAGCAGTACTTC
j_gene: TRBJ2-7; abundance: -; d_gene: -; v_gene: TRBV5-1; CDR3aa: CASSPGQGSIYEQYF; CDR3nt: TGCGCCAGCAGCCCAGGGCAGGGGAGTATTTACGAGCAGTACTTC
j_gene: TRBJ2-7; abundance: -; d_gene: TRBD1; v_gene: TRBV11-1; CDR3aa: CASSIDRGEQYF; CDR3nt: TGTGCCAGCAGCATCGACAGGGGCGAGCAGTACTTC
j_gene: TRBJ2-1; abundance: -; d_gene: -; v_gene: TRBV27; CDR3aa: CASSLGQGPYNEQFF; CDR3nt: TGTGCCAGCAGTTTGGGGCAGGGCCCTTACAATGAGCAGTTCTTC
j_gene: TRBJ2-5; abundance: -; d_gene: -; v_gene: TRBV10-2; CDR3aa: CASSESSWREQYF; CDR3nt: TGCGCCAGCAGTGAGTCGTCCTGGAGGGAGCAGTACTTC
j_gene: TRBJ2-7; abundance: -; d_gene: TRBD1; v_gene: TRBV18; CDR3aa: CASSPRQGAFYEQYF; CDR3nt: TGTGCCAGCTCCCCTCGACAGGGGGCGTTTTACGAGCAGTACTTC
j_gene: TRBJ2-4; abundance: -; d_gene: -; v_gene: TRBV5-6; CDR3aa: CASSLRSIQNIQYF; CDR3nt: TGTGCCAGCAGCTTGAGGAGCATCCAAAACATTCAGTACTTC
j_gene: TRBJ2-3; abundance: -; d_gene: TRBD2; v_gene: TRBV7-9; CDR3aa: CASSLGLAGSSTDTQYF; CDR3nt: TGTGCCAGCAGCTTAGGACTAGCGGGATCAAGCACAGATACGCAGTATTTT
j_gene: TRBJ2-2; abundance: -; d_gene: -; v_gene: TRBV9; CDR3aa: CASSELVYGGELFF; CDR3nt: TGTGCCAGCAGCGAACTAGTGTATGGCGGGGAGCTGTTTTTT
j_gene: TRBJ2-7; abundance: -; d_gene: -; v_gene: TRBV2; CDR3aa: CASSEDEGSSYEQYF; CDR3nt: TGTGCCAGCAGTGAAGACGAGGGAAGCTCCTACGAGCAGTACTTC
j_gene: TRBJ2-2; abundance: -; d_gene: TRBD2; v_gene: TRBV18; CDR3aa: CASSPRGLAGMQGELFF; CDR3nt: TGTGCCAGCTCACCCCGCGGACTAGCGGGGATGCAGGGGGAGCTGTTTTTT
j_gene: TRBJ1-3; abundance: -; d_gene: -; v_gene: TRBV6-1; CDR3aa: CASSDLRHSSGNTIYF; CDR3nt: TGTGCCAGCAGTGATCTTCGCCATAGCTCTGGAAACACCATATATTTT
j_gene: TRBJ2-1; abundance: -; d_gene: -; v_gene: TRBV18; CDR3aa: CASSSRGRSYNEQFF; CDR3nt: TGTGCCAGCTCATCCAGGGGAAGGTCCTACAACGAGCAGTTCTTC
j_gene: TRBJ2-1; abundance: -; d_gene: TRBD2; v_gene: TRBV14; CDR3aa: CASSRGLAGEQFF; CDR3nt: TGTGCCAGCAGCCGGGGACTAGCCGGTGAGCAGTTCTTC
j_gene: TRBJ2-6; abundance: -; d_gene: TRBD1; v_gene: TRBV5-1; CDR3aa: CASSALPTGAGANVLTF; CDR3nt: TGCGCCAGCAGCGCCCTCCCTACAGGGGCAGGGGCCAACGTCCTGACTTTC
j_gene: TRBJ2-7; abundance: -; d_gene: TRBD1; v_gene: TRBV6-1; CDR3aa: CASRTGRGSYEQYF; CDR3nt: TGTGCCAGCAGGACAGGGCGAGGATCCTACGAGCAGTACTTC
j_gene: TRBJ1-6; abundance: -; d_gene: -; v_gene: TRBV18; CDR3aa: CASSPPGRESPLHF; CDR3nt: TGTGCCAGCTCACCACCCGGGAGGGAATCACCCCTCCACTTT
j_gene: TRBJ1-1; abundance: -; d_gene: TRBD1; v_gene: TRBV9; CDR3aa: CASSPGTGEAFF; CDR3nt: TGTGCCAGCAGCCCAGGGACAGGTGAAGCTTTCTTT